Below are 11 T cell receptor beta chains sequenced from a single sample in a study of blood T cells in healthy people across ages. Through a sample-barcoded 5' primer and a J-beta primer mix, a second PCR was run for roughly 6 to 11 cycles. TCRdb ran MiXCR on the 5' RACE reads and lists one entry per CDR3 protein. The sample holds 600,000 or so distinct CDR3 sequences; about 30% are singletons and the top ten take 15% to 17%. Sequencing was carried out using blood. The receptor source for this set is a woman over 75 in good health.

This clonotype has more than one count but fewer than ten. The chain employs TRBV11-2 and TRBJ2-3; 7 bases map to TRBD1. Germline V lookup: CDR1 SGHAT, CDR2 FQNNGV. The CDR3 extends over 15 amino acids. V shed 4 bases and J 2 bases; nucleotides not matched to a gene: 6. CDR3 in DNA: TGTGCCAGCAGCTCCGACAGGGTGCTCACAGATACGCAGTATTTT. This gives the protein CASSSDRVLTDTQYF.

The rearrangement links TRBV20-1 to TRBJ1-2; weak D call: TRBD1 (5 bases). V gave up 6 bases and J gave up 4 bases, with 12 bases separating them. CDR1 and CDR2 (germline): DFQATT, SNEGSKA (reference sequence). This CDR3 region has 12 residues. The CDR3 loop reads CSAPQGVYGYTF. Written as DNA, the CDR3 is TGCAGTGCCCCCCAAGGGGTCTATGGCTACACCTTC.

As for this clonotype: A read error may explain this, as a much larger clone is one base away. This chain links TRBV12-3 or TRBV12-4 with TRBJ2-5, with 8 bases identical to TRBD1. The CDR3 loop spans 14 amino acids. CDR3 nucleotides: TGTGCCAGCAGGGGGACAGGAGTTCAAGAGACCCGGTACTTC. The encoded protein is CASRGTGVQETRYF.

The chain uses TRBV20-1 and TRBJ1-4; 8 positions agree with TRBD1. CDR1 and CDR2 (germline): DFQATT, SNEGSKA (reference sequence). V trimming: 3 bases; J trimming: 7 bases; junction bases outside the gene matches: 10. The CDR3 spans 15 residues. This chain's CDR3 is CSASPPTGVCEKLFF. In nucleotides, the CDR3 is TGCAGTGCTAGTCCCCCGACAGGGGTTTGTGAAAAACTGTTTTTT.

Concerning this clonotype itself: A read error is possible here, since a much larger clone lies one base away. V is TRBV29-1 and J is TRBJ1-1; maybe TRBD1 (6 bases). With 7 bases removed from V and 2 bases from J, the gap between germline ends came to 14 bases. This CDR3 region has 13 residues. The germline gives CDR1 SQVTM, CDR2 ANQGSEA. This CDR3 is CSGRQAHNTEAFF. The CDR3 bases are TGCAGCGGAAGACAGGCCCACAACACTGAAGCTTTCTTT.

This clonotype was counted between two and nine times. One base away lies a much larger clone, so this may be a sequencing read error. CDR3 residues: CASSLGGGGPYNGQFF. CDR3 nucleotide sequence: TGCGCCAGCAGCTTGGGTGGAGGTGGACCCTACAATGGGCAGTTCTTC. The V gene is TRBV5-1, the J gene TRBJ2-1, with D perhaps TRBD2 (5 bases). Germline CDR1 and CDR2: SGHRS and YFSETQ. The CDR3 has 16 amino acids.

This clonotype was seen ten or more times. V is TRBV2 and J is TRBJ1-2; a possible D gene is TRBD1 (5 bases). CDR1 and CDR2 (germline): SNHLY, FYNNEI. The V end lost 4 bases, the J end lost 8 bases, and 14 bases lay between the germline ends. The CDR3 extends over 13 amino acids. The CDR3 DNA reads TGTGCCAGCAGTGGCGCGGGGACTAGAGGCTACACCTTC. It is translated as CASSGAGTRGYTF.

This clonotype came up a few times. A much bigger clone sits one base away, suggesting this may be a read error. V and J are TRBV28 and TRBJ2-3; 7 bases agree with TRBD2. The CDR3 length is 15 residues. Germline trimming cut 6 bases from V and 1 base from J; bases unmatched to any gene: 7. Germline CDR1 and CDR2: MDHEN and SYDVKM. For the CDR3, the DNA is TGTGCCAGCAGCCGAGGGAGGGGCGGCACAGATACGCAGTATTTT. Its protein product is CASSRGRGGTDTQYF.

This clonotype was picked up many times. CDR3 bases: TGTGCCAGCAGTTACCTCGGCAGGGATGGCTACACCTTC. The encoded protein is CASSYLGRDGYTF. The chain joins TRBV6-6 to TRBJ1-2; D might be TRBD1 (5 bases). Germline V gene sequence: CDR1 MNHNY, CDR2 SVGAGI (reference sequence). With 2 bases removed from V and 6 bases from J, the gap between germline ends came to 10 bases. The CDR3 runs to 13 residues.

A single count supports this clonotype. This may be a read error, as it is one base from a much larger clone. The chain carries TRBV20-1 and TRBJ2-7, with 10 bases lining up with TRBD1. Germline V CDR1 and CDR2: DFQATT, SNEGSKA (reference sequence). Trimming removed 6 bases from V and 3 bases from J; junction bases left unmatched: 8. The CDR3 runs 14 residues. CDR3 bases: TGCAGTGCAAGTCTGGGGACAGGGGACTACGAGCAGTACTTC. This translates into CSASLGTGDYEQYF.

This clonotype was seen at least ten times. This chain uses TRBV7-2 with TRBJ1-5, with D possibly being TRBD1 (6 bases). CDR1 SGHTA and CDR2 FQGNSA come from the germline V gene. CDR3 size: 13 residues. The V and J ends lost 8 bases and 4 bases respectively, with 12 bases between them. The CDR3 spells CASCTGPNQPQHF. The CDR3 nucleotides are TGTGCCAGCTGCACAGGGCCTAATCAGCCCCAGCATTTT.